This TCR beta chain appears in the sequencing data of a study of cytomegalovirus exposure and HLA in healthy donors. The PCR used 60 Vbeta and 13 Jbeta primers. Clones were sequenced by immunoSEQ multiplex PCR, and TCRdb holds only the in-frame ones, with some missing. The data hold fewer than 200,000 clones, with about 90% observed a single time. This CDR3 is 17 amino acids long. Germline lookup yields CDR1 MGHRA and CDR2 YSYEKL. J lost 3 bases, V lost 1 base, and 6 bases had no gene match. The TCR originated in a girl less than two years old in good health and CMV-seronegative. Sequencing used PBMCs. This chain uses TRBV4-1 with TRBJ2-2, with 9 bases fitting TRBD2. The CDR3 protein is CASSQGGTSRDTGELFF. The DNA of the CDR3 is TGCGCCAGCAGCCAAGGGGGGACTAGCAGGGACACCGGGGAGCTGTTTTTT.